A selection of T cell receptor beta chains follows, all from one sample in a study of response to subunit inactivated influenza vaccine. TCRdb independently ran MiXCR on the RT-PCR reads; one entry per CDR3 protein. The data contain around 520,000 distinct CDR3 sequences, 10% to 15% of them seen just once; the ten biggest clones take up roughly 10%. The starting material was PBMCs from blood, obtained on the day of vaccination. The receptor source for this set is a man aged 45 to 65 who received an inactivated influenza vaccine. Both conserved end residues are part of each CDR3. Fields, in order: V gene, J gene, clone size, D gene, CDR3 DNA, CDR3 protein. The D gene is left open where the match is weak. Where a row states a size, it is once, few, many or the class of an expanded clone; other rows omit it.

V: TRBV18
J: TRBJ2-1
size: .
D: .
DNA: TGTGCCAGCTCTCTAGACCAGAGCCATAGTCAGTTCTTC
CDR3: CASSLDQSHSQFF

V: TRBV7-2
J: TRBJ1-1
size: many
D: .
DNA: TGTGCCAGCAGCTTAGCTAGGAGTGAAGCTTTCTTT
CDR3: CASSLARSEAFF

V: TRBV24-1
J: TRBJ2-2
size: many
D: TRBD1
DNA: TGTGCCACCAGTGATTTTAGACAGGGACAGGGGGCGAACACCGGGGAGCTGTTTTTT
CDR3: CATSDFRQGQGANTGELFF

V: TRBV4-1
J: TRBJ1-4
size: .
D: TRBD1
DNA: TGCGCCAGCAGCCAGTCGGGACAGGGGGGTTATGAAAAACTGTTTTTT
CDR3: CASSQSGQGGYEKLFF

V: TRBV6-2/TRBV6-3
J: TRBJ2-1
size: few
D: .
DNA: TGTGCCAGCAGACGACCGGGACTTACTAAGCAGTTCTTC
CDR3: CASRRPGLTKQFF

V: TRBV25-1
J: TRBJ2-7
size: few
D: TRBD1
DNA: TGTGCCAGCAGTGAATACAGGGCAGGGGGTTACGAGCAGTACTTC
CDR3: CASSEYRAGGYEQYF

V: TRBV6-7
J: TRBJ2-5
size: .
D: TRBD1
DNA: TGTGCCAGCAGCTTAAATCGCGAAGGGGGCGCAGAGACCCAGTACTTC
CDR3: CASSLNREGGAETQYF

V: TRBV6-5
J: TRBJ1-5
size: .
D: .
DNA: TGTGCCAGCAGTTACACCTGGAATAGCAATCAGCCCCAGCATTTT
CDR3: CASSYTWNSNQPQHF

V: TRBV20-1
J: TRBJ1-1
size: .
D: TRBD1
DNA: TGCAGTGCTACCGGGACAGGGCTTGAGACCACTGAAGCTTTCTTT
CDR3: CSATGTGLETTEAFF

V: TRBV10-3
J: TRBJ2-5
size: .
D: TRBD2
DNA: TGTGCCATCAGTCCTAGCGGGGGTACGCAAGAGACCCAGTACTTC
CDR3: CAISPSGGTQETQYF

V: TRBV6-5
J: TRBJ2-2
size: few
D: .
DNA: TGTGCCAGCAGTTACGTCGTCGTCGACAACACCGGGGAGCTGTTTTTT
CDR3: CASSYVVVDNTGELFF

V: TRBV12-3/TRBV12-4
J: TRBJ1-6
size: few
D: TRBD1
DNA: TGTGCCAGCAGTCCCCGCTCAGGGGGGAATTCACCCCTCCACTTT
CDR3: CASSPRSGGNSPLHF

V: TRBV9
J: TRBJ2-5
size: .
D: TRBD2
DNA: TGTGCCAGCAGCTCCGGGACTAGCGGGGGCCTTGTGTCCCAGTACTTC
CDR3: CASSSGTSGGLVSQYF

V: TRBV29-1
J: TRBJ1-4
size: few
D: .
DNA: TGCAGCGCTCGACAGGTTAATGAAAAACTGTTTTTT
CDR3: CSARQVNEKLFF

V: TRBV28
J: TRBJ2-5
size: many
D: .
DNA: TGTGCCAGCAGTGAACAGGCTGGGGAGACCCAGTACTTC
CDR3: CASSEQAGETQYF

V: TRBV7-9
J: TRBJ2-3
size: few
D: TRBD2
DNA: TGTGCCAGCAGCCGACGGACTAGCACGCAGTATTTT
CDR3: CASSRRTSTQYF

V: TRBV19
J: TRBJ2-2
size: many
D: TRBD1
DNA: TGTGCCAGTACCGGAGGACAGGGGTCCTCGAGAACCGGGGAGCTGTTTTTT
CDR3: CASTGGQGSSRTGELFF

V: TRBV4-3
J: TRBJ1-2
size: .
D: .
DNA: TGCGCCAGCAGCCGAGGCGAGTCGGTCAGCTATGGCTACACCTTC
CDR3: CASSRGESVSYGYTF

V: TRBV5-1
J: TRBJ2-5
size: many
D: .
DNA: TGCGCCAGCAGCCAGGATCTTTGGGAGACCCAGTACTTC
CDR3: CASSQDLWETQYF

V: TRBV10-3
J: TRBJ2-7
size: few
D: .
DNA: TGTGCCATCAGTGAACAGTACGAGCAGTACTTC
CDR3: CAISEQYEQYF

V: TRBV6-5
J: TRBJ2-3
size: few
D: .
DNA: TGTGCCAGCAGTTACTCGAGGGACTCCAGCACAGATACGCAGTATTTT
CDR3: CASSYSRDSSTDTQYF

V: TRBV12-3/TRBV12-4
J: TRBJ2-1
size: many
D: .
DNA: TGTGCCAGCTCTCTAGGGGCTCCATATAATGAGCAGTTCTTC
CDR3: CASSLGAPYNEQFF

V: TRBV7-2
J: TRBJ2-1
size: few
D: TRBD2
DNA: TGTGCCAGCAGCTTAATGTGGACTAGCGGGTACAATGAGCAGTTCTTC
CDR3: CASSLMWTSGYNEQFF

V: TRBV6-1
J: TRBJ1-4
size: few
D: .
DNA: TGTGCCAGCAGATCCCAGGGTTGGGGGAATGAAAAACTGTTTTTT
CDR3: CASRSQGWGNEKLFF

V: TRBV12-3/TRBV12-4
J: TRBJ1-2
size: few
D: .
DNA: TGTGCCAGCAGTTTATTGGGGGTGGATAGCGGCTACACCTTC
CDR3: CASSLLGVDSGYTF

V: TRBV6-1
J: TRBJ2-1
size: .
D: .
DNA: TGTGCCAGCAGCCCCGGGTCTTTCTCCTACAATGAGCAGTTCTTC
CDR3: CASSPGSFSYNEQFF

V: TRBV11-2
J: TRBJ2-7
size: .
D: TRBD1
DNA: TGTGCCTTCGTAGGGACAGGGGGGTTCGAGCAGTACTTC
CDR3: CAFVGTGGFEQYF

V: TRBV4-2
J: TRBJ2-5
size: few
D: .
DNA: TGTGCCAGCAGCCAAGTTCCAGCGGAAGAGACCCAGTACTTC
CDR3: CASSQVPAEETQYF

V: TRBV2
J: TRBJ1-5
size: .
D: .
DNA: TGTGCCAGCAGTGCCGACGGTGATAGCAATCAGCCCCAGCATTTT
CDR3: CASSADGDSNQPQHF

V: TRBV6-5
J: TRBJ2-7
size: .
D: .
DNA: TGTGCCAGCAGTTACTCGATGCGGTACAAAGGCGGCTCCTACGAGCAGTACTTC
CDR3: CASSYSMRYKGGSYEQYF

V: TRBV12-5
J: TRBJ1-3
size: few
D: TRBD1
DNA: TGTGCTAGTGGACGGGGACAGGTGCGCGGAAACACCATATATTTT
CDR3: CASGRGQVRGNTIYF

V: TRBV28
J: TRBJ1-1
size: few
D: .
DNA: TGTGCCAGCAGATCAGCGGGGGGGTTCGGCACTGAAGCTTTCTTT
CDR3: CASRSAGGFGTEAFF

V: TRBV4-1
J: TRBJ2-2
size: few
D: .
DNA: TGCGCCAGCAGCCAAGACAGGGGTCCCGGGGAGCTGTTTTTT
CDR3: CASSQDRGPGELFF

V: TRBV5-1
J: TRBJ2-7
size: few
D: .
DNA: TGCGCCAGCAGCCCAGAATCCGGGCTCTCCTACGAGCAGTACTTC
CDR3: CASSPESGLSYEQYF

V: TRBV20-1
J: TRBJ2-1
size: many
D: .
DNA: TGCAGTGCTAGAGATCCGGCGAGTGAGCAGTTCTTC
CDR3: CSARDPASEQFF

V: TRBV12-3/TRBV12-4
J: TRBJ2-2
size: many
D: .
DNA: TGTGCCAGCAGCTGGACGGCCGGGGAGCTGTTTTTT
CDR3: CASSWTAGELFF